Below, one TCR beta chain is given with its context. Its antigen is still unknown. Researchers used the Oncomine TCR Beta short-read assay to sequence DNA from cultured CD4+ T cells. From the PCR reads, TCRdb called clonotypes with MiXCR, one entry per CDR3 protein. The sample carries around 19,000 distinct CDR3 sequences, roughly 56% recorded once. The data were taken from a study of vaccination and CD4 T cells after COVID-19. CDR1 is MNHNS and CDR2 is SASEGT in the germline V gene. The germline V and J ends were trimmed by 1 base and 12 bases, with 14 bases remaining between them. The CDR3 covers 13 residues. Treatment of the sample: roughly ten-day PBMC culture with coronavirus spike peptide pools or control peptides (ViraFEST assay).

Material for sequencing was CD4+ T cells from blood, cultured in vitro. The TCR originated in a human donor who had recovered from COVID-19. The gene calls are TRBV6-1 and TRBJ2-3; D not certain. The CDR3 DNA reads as TGTGCCAGCAGTGAAGATGAGTGGTCGAGCCAGTATTTT. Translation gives CASSEDEWSSQYF.